Reported below is one T cell receptor beta chain. Its antigen is not identified. The sample comes from a study of shared clonotypes between healthy human individuals. The assay was immunoSEQ multiplex PCR, and TCRdb's table has in-frame clones only and misses some. The sample has some 2.1 million clones, 85% to 95% seen once. V gave up 3 bases and J gave up 8 bases, with 19 bases separating them. Germline CDR1 MNHNS, CDR2 SASEGT. The CDR3 covers 16 residues. Notes on the study in general: The study drew on few donors, limiting represented genetic and exposure-history diversity.

Selected positively for CCR7 and CD45RO-negative, naive CD8 cells excluded terminally differentiated effector memory CD45RA+ cells. The clonotype comes from a man younger than 35 in good health. Sequencing was performed on naive CD8+ T cells sorted from blood. The genes are TRBV6-1 and TRBJ1-4; D unclear. The CDR3, as DNA: TGTGCCAGCAGTGACGGTGGGGTGAAAAATGCGGAAAAACTGTTTTTT. This gives the protein CASSDGGVKNAEKLFF.